This T cell receptor beta chain came from a study of shared clonotypes between healthy human individuals. Overall study context: Three CD4 naive, three CD4 memory, two CD8 naive and one CD8 memory plate were used per donor.

Study findings and constraints: Compared with memory subsets, naive subsets generally had larger estimated richness. It was observed that 5% to 6.5% of naive CD4 clonotypes were shared across a few donors.

On this clone itself: Its antigen remains unidentified.

Germline assignment: CDR1 SGHNT and CDR2 YENEEA. The CDR3 has 14 residues. The junction had 6 bases not matched to a gene; V was cut back by 5 bases and J by 7 bases. Measured with immunoSEQ multiplex PCR; TCRdb has only the in-frame clones, and not every one. The data show millions of clones, with 90% to 95% seen just once and roughly 0.13% held by the top ten. The sample consisted of naive CD4+ T cells sorted from blood. Subset specified: CD45RA+ positively selected. This receptor was obtained from a man younger than 30 in good health. This rearrangement joins TRBV11-3 to TRBJ2-2; the match to TRBD2 covers 8 bases. The CDR3 loop reads CASSPGGAGGELFF. In DNA form, the CDR3 reads TGTGCCAGCAGCCCCGGGGGGGCCGGCGGGGAGCTGTTTTTT. Based on the CDR3 plus reference TRBV11-3 and TRBJ2-2, the full variable domain is EAGVVQSPRYKIIEKKQPVAFWCNPISGHNTLYWYLQNLGQGPELLIRYENEEAVDDSQLPKDRFSAERLKGVDSTLKIQPAELGDSAVYLCASSPGGAGGELFFGEGSRLTVL.